The 27 T cell receptor beta chains in this list originate from one sample, sequenced in a study of blood T cell repertoires in COVID-19. Sequencing was performed with immunoSEQ multiplex PCR; in TCRdb, only in-frame clones are kept and a portion is missing. The sample holds approximately 670,000 clones, approximately 90% seen once. Input material: peripheral blood. The receptors stem from a woman younger than 30 with acute or convalescent COVID-19.

The chain carries TRBV18 and TRBJ2-7; 9 bases line up with TRBD1. Germline V gives CDR1 KGHSH, CDR2 LQKENI. Unmatched junction bases numbered 10, after V lost 0 bases and J lost 4 bases. The CDR3 extends over 17 amino acids. The CDR3 region has the DNA TGTGCCAGCTCACCACCGTTGGCGGGACAGGGCAGGTACGAGCAGTACTTC. Encoded protein: CASSPPLAGQGRYEQYF. Combining the CDR3 with reference TRBV18 and TRBJ2-7 gives the whole variable domain NAGVMQNPRHLVRRRGQEARLRCSPMKGHSHVYWYRQLPEEGLKFMVYLQKENIIDESGMPKERFSAEFPKEGPSILRIQQVVRGDSAAYFCASSPPLAGQGRYEQYFGPGTRLTVT.

CDR3 nucleotide sequence: TGTGCCAGCAGCTTAGGGACAGGGCCACGGGACATTCAGTACTTC. Translation gives CASSLGTGPRDIQYF. The rearrangement uses TRBV7-9 and TRBJ2-4; 8 bases align to TRBD1. This CDR3 is 15 amino acids long. Looked up from germline, CDR1 is SEHNR and CDR2 is FQNEAQ (reference sequence). With 1 base clipped from V and 8 bases from J, the junction kept 7 bases outside the gene matches.

The rearrangement uses TRBV4-1 and TRBJ1-5, with D perhaps TRBD1 (6 bases). The germline CDR1 and CDR2 sequences are MGHRA and YSYEKL. The CDR3 length is 15 residues. V was trimmed by 1 base and J by 5 bases, leaving 12 bases between them. The CDR3 sequence: CASSQVSAGDQPQHF. The CDR3 DNA is TGCGCCAGCAGCCAAGTCAGCGCAGGGGATCAGCCCCAGCATTTT.

CDR3 sequence: CASSLPGQVAYEQYF. The CDR3 coding sequence is TGTGCCAGCAGCTTACCCGGCCAGGTCGCCTACGAGCAGTACTTC. This rearrangement joins TRBV11-2 to TRBJ2-7; D gene unclear. V lost 2 bases to trimming and J lost 2 bases, with 13 bases between them. There are 15 residues in the CDR3. Germline loops: CDR1 SGHAT, CDR2 FQNNGV.

V usage is TRBV4-1 and J usage is TRBJ1-2; maybe TRBD1 (5 bases). This CDR3 has 15 residues. CDR1 is MGHRA, CDR2 YSYEKL, per germline. V was cut by 4 bases and J by 6 bases, with 18 bases left in between. CDR3 sequence (DNA): TGCGCCAGCAGCCCCTCCCGGGGGAGGGAGGATGGCTACACCTTC. As protein: CASSPSRGREDGYTF.

This clone is a singleton in its sample. The chain couples TRBV15 to TRBJ1-1, with 7 bases fitting TRBD1. The CDR3 loop spans 15 amino acids. J gave up 1 base and V 5 bases, and 7 bases lay outside the gene matches. Per the germline V gene, CDR1 is LNHNV and CDR2 is YYDKDF (reference sequence). CDR3 bases: TGTGCCACCAGCGACAGGGACGGCCAGAACACTGAAGCTTTCTTT. Translating it yields CATSDRDGQNTEAFF.

This clone was picked up one time. This chain uses TRBV30 with TRBJ1-5; a possible D gene is TRBD1 (6 bases). The CDR3 runs to 13 residues. Looked up from germline, CDR1 is GTSNPN and CDR2 is SVGIG (reference sequence). V lost 3 bases and J 7 bases, leaving 13 bases between the germline ends. DNA for the CDR3: TGTGCCTGGAGCCGGGACATGAGGCAGCCCCAGCATTTT. Translation: CAWSRDMRQPQHF.

This clone has more than one count but fewer than ten. The rearrangement uses TRBV30 and TRBJ1-4; 7 nucleotides match TRBD1. CDR1 and CDR2 from the germline V gene are GTSNPN and SVGIG (reference sequence). The CDR3 sequence is 13 residues long. V dropped 8 bases and J dropped 5; count of bases not matched to a gene: 8. The CDR3 sequence is CAGQQGINEKLFF. Written as DNA, the CDR3 is TGTGCCGGACAACAGGGGATAAATGAAAAACTGTTTTTT.

V and J are TRBV5-4 and TRBJ2-1; 7 nucleotides match TRBD1. The CDR3 extends over 17 amino acids. V lost 4 bases to trimming and J lost 4 bases; unmatched junction nucleotides: 14. CDR1 SGHNT and CDR2 YYREEE come from the germline V gene (reference sequence). CDR3 residues: CASSAAPGTVTYNEQFF. DNA for the CDR3: TGTGCCAGCAGCGCTGCCCCCGGGACAGTCACGTACAATGAGCAGTTCTTC.

The chain recombines TRBV9 with TRBJ1-1; 9 bases agree with TRBD1. Germline V gives CDR1 SGDLS, CDR2 YYNGEE. Trimming removed 3 bases from V and 4 bases from J; junction bases left unmatched: 4. This CDR3 region has 14 residues. For the CDR3, the DNA is TGTGCCAGCAGCGCGGGACAGGGAGTCACTGAAGCTTTCTTT. Translation gives CASSAGQGVTEAFF.

This chain joins TRBV11-2 and TRBJ2-1, with 14 bases that match TRBD2. Losses at the gene ends were 5 bases for V and 8 bases for J; bases not matched to a gene: 8. This CDR3 contains 16 residues. Germline V gene data show CDR1 as SGHAT and CDR2 as FQNNGV. CDR3 in amino acids: CASSPRLAGGADEQFF. CDR3 coding DNA: TGTGCCAGCAGCCCTCGACTAGCGGGGGGGGCGGATGAGCAGTTCTTC.

On this clone: Given the absence of the conserved phenylalanine or tryptophan at the CDR3 end, a read error is likely. The J gene is TRBJ1-2, the V gene TRBV3-1 (or the pseudogene TRBV3-2), with a possible D match to TRBD1 (6 bases). V lost 2 bases to trimming and J lost 4 bases, with 20 bases between them. The V gene's germline CDR1 is LGHDT and CDR2 YNNKEL (reference sequence). CDR3 length: 17 amino acids. The CDR3: CASSQYEQGRVGYGYTL. The CDR3 DNA sequence: TGTGCCAGCAGCCAATACGAACAGGGCCGAGTGGGCTATGGCTACACCCTC.

V gene TRBV24-1 combines with J gene TRBJ2-5, with 8 bases that match TRBD1. The CDR3 runs 16 residues. Trimming removed 9 bases from V and 5 bases from J; junction bases left unmatched: 16. Germline CDR1 and CDR2: KGHDR and SFDVKD. The CDR3 sequence is CATGEARDRGSETQYF. The CDR3 DNA reads as TGTGCCACCGGAGAGGCTAGAGACAGGGGTAGCGAGACCCAGTACTTC.

The chain employs TRBV9 and TRBJ2-1; 7 bases align to TRBD1. The V segment lost 2 bases and the J segment 7 bases; nucleotides outside the gene matches: 12. Germline assignment: CDR1 SGDLS and CDR2 YYNGEE. CDR3 length: 16 residues. CDR3 DNA: TGTGCCAGCAGCGTTCTACAGGGGAATGTGGGTAATGAGCAGTTCTTC. It translates to CASSVLQGNVGNEQFF.

The chain uses TRBV5-3 and TRBJ1-2, with 12 nucleotides matching TRBD1. TRBV5-3 is noted as an ORF with a role that remains uncertain. CDR3 size: 14 residues. V trimming: 10 bases; J trimming: 8 bases; junction bases outside the gene matches: 12. The CDR3 spells CAGSPGQGAGGYTF. CDR3 bases: TGTGCCGGCTCCCCGGGACAGGGGGCCGGGGGCTACACCTTC.

The chain recombines TRBV7-9 with TRBJ2-5, with 7 bases identical to TRBD2. Germline values: CDR1 SEHNR, CDR2 FQNEAQ (reference sequence). The V and J ends lost 5 bases and 3 bases, in that order; junction bases with no gene match: 9. The CDR3 extends over 15 amino acids. This chain's CDR3 is CASSNSWGGEETQYF. CDR3 DNA sequence: TGTGCCAGCAGCAATAGCTGGGGAGGGGAAGAGACCCAGTACTTC.

The chain uses TRBV3-1 (or the pseudogene TRBV3-2) and TRBJ2-5; D possibly corresponds to TRBD2 (6 bases). V dropped 3 bases and J dropped 1 base, with 9 bases sitting between them. The germline V gene has CDR1 LGHDT and CDR2 YNNKEL (reference sequence). CDR3 size: 14 residues. Here the CDR3 reads CASSQGTGQETQYF. The DNA of the CDR3 is TGTGCCAGCAGCCAGGGGACTGGCCAAGAGACCCAGTACTTC.

The chain links TRBV4-3 to TRBJ1-5; D unresolved. This CDR3 comprises 14 residues. Per germline, CDR1 LGHNA and CDR2 YSLEER. Trimming left V 3 bases short and J 7 bases short, with 13 bases between. CDR3: CASSHRHGGQPQHF. In DNA form, the CDR3 reads TGCGCCAGCAGCCACCGACACGGTGGACAGCCCCAGCATTTT.

This chain connects TRBV27 to TRBJ1-4; TRBD1 aligns across 7 bases. The CDR3 sequence is 14 residues long. The V and J ends lost 7 bases and 4 bases, in that order; junction bases with no gene match: 6. The germline CDR1 and CDR2 sequences are MNHEY and SMNVEV (reference sequence). In DNA form, the CDR3 reads TGTGCCAGCACCACGGGACAGTATAATGAAAAACTGTTTTTT. It encodes CASTTGQYNEKLFF.

The chain couples TRBV4-3 to TRBJ1-2; D gene ambiguous. Trimming pared 0 bases from V and 4 bases from J, leaving 9 bases between. This CDR3 region has 14 residues. CDR1 and CDR2 from the germline V gene are LGHNA and YSLEER. Written as DNA, the CDR3 is TGCGCCAGCAGCCAAGAAGCGGTTCTCTATGGCTACACCTTC. This encodes CASSQEAVLYGYTF.

The chain employs TRBV5-1 and TRBJ1-1, with D possibly being TRBD1 (5 bases). V lost 3 bases, J lost 3 bases, and 9 bases lay in between. Germline lookup yields CDR1 SGHRS and CDR2 YFSETQ. This CDR3 is built from 13 residues. The CDR3 DNA is TGCGCCAGCAGCTCTTCAGGGTACACTGAAGCTTTCTTT. Residues: CASSSSGYTEAFF.

Details on this clone: Other DNA sequences in this sample translate to the same CDR3. The V gene is TRBV1, the J gene TRBJ2-2; the listed D gene, TRBD1, was not tested against the DNA. TRBV1 is deemed a pseudogene. The CDR3 runs to 16 residues. In DNA form, the CDR3 reads TGCACCAGCAGCTGTGACAGGGTAATGAACACCGGGGAGCTGTTTTTT. This sequence encodes CTSSCDRVMNTGELFF.

The V call is TRBV19, the J call TRBJ1-5; a possible D gene is TRBD1 (6 bases). CDR1 is LNHDA and CDR2 is SQIVND in the germline V gene (reference sequence). CDR3 length: 15 amino acids. V dropped 8 bases and J dropped 4 bases, with 18 bases sitting between them. CDR3 DNA: TGTGCCAGTCAGGACAGATCTCCAGGGAATCAGCCCCAGCATTTT. Its protein is CASQDRSPGNQPQHF.

This sequence joins TRBV6-5 and TRBJ1-2; tentative D call: TRBD1 (6 bases). Germline-derived CDR1 and CDR2 are MNHEY and SVGAGI. This CDR3 is built from 14 residues. V gave up 10 bases and J gave up 0 bases, with 15 bases separating them. The CDR3 reads CATGRDTANYGYTF. CDR3 DNA sequence: TGTGCCACCGGACGGGACACTGCTAACTATGGCTACACCTTC.

This clone was observed once. CDR3 nucleotide sequence: TGTGCCAGCAGCGTAGCAGCGGCCTCCTACGAGCAGTACTTC. Its translation is CASSVAAASYEQYF. The chain recombines TRBV9 with TRBJ2-7; D is perhaps TRBD2 (5 bases). V lost 0 bases and J 0 bases, leaving 7 bases between the germline ends. Looked up from germline, CDR1 is SGDLS and CDR2 is YYNGEE. The CDR3 runs 14 residues.

V is TRBV9 and J is TRBJ2-3; TRBD2 agrees at 11 bases. Germline-derived CDR1 and CDR2 are SGDLS and YYNGEE. The junction had 6 bases not matched to a gene; V was cut back by 2 bases and J by 7 bases. The CDR3 length is 15 residues. CDR3 residues: CASSVGLADRNTQYF. Here the CDR3 DNA reads TGTGCCAGCAGCGTGGGACTAGCGGATCGTAATACGCAGTATTTT.

The rearrangement joins TRBV6-5 to TRBJ1-5, with 7 bases aligning to TRBD1. The V and J ends lost 8 bases and 5 bases, in that order; junction bases with no gene match: 6. The CDR3 covers 13 residues. Germline CDR1 reads MNHEY; CDR2 reads SVGAGI. This CDR3 is CASGEQGYQPQHF. CDR3 sequence (DNA): TGTGCCAGCGGAGAACAGGGGTATCAGCCCCAGCATTTT.